What follows are 30 T cell receptor beta chains derived from one specimen sequenced in a study of blood T cell repertoires in COVID-19. Some clones are missing from TCRdb's copy, which holds only in-frame ones; the method was immunoSEQ multiplex PCR. The sample has about 360,000 clones; 81% are singletons. The source material was peripheral blood. The receptors were sampled from a human donor with acute or convalescent COVID-19. The donor label of this sample is uncertain.

The chain employs TRBV5-4 and TRBJ2-3; D is undetermined. The CDR3 extends over 13 amino acids. The V end lost 1 base, the J end lost 3 bases, and 6 bases lay between the germline ends. In germline, CDR1 is SGHNT, CDR2 YYREEE (reference sequence). The CDR3 here is CASSLPGTDTQYF. CDR3 nucleotide sequence: TGTGCCAGCAGCTTGCCCGGGACAGATACGCAGTATTTT.

This clone was counted once. The chain links TRBV6-1 to TRBJ2-4; no definite D call. V lost 6 bases and J 1 base, leaving 7 bases between the germline ends. The CDR3 loop spans 13 amino acids. Germline V gene data show CDR1 as MNHNS and CDR2 as SASEGT. The CDR3 bases are TGTGCCAGCAGCGACTCCGCCAAAAACATTCAGTACTTC. The encoded protein is CASSDSAKNIQYF.

The chain employs TRBV19 and TRBJ1-5; 7 bases are shared with TRBD1. The germline gives CDR1 LNHDA, CDR2 SQIVND (reference sequence). The CDR3 spans 15 residues. V shed 10 bases, J shed 3 bases, and the junction held 12 bases outside the gene matches. The CDR3 sequence: CATRDSPSNNQPQHF. The DNA of the CDR3 is TGTGCCACTCGGGACAGCCCAAGTAACAATCAGCCCCAGCATTTT.

The rearrangement uses TRBV18 and TRBJ1-1; TRBD1 might be the D (6 bases). V was pared by 1 base and J by 6 bases, with 9 bases between. This CDR3 has 13 residues. CDR1 KGHSH and CDR2 LQKENI come from the germline V gene. The CDR3 DNA reads TGTGCCAGCTCACCACTACAGGGCGCTGAAGCTTTCTTT. Encoded protein: CASSPLQGAEAFF.

The chain uses TRBV6-6 and TRBJ1-1, with a tentative D call TRBD1 (6 bases). Looked up from germline, CDR1 is MNHNY and CDR2 is SVGAGI (reference sequence). V lost 6 bases, J lost 1 base, and 9 bases lay in between. CDR3 size: 13 residues. The CDR3 loop is CASRTGRNTEAFF. The DNA for the CDR3 is TGTGCCAGCAGAACAGGGAGGAACACTGAAGCTTTCTTT.

V is TRBV5-6 and J is TRBJ1-5; TRBD1 might be the D (5 bases). The ends were cut back, 1 base at V and 4 bases at J, with 18 bases in the middle. The CDR3 totals 17 residues. Germline CDR1 SGHDT, CDR2 YYEEEE. As DNA, the CDR3 is TGTGCCAGCAGCTTGTTCCAGGGATCCATTGAAAATCAGCCCCAGCATTTT. Translated, it gives CASSLFQGSIENQPQHF.

The chain has TRBV14 and TRBJ1-4; TRBD1 matches at 9 bases. Losses at the gene ends were 1 base for V and 8 bases for J; bases not matched to a gene: 5. This CDR3 has 15 residues. Germline CDR1 is SGHDN and CDR2 is FVKESK. The CDR3 DNA is TGTGCCAGCAGCCAAGTGGGGACAGGGAGGGAAAAACTGTTTTTT. Amino acid sequence: CASSQVGTGREKLFF. The variable domain in full, completed from reference TRBV14 and TRBJ1-4, reads EAGVTQFPSHSVIEKGQTVTLRCDPISGHDNLYWYRRVMGKEIKFLLHFVKESKQDESGMPNNRFLAERTGGTYSTLKVQPAELEDSGVYFCASSQVGTGREKLFFGSGTQLSVL.

This rearrangement joins TRBV19 to TRBJ2-7, with D uncertain. Trimming shortened V by 3 bases and J by 6 bases, and 18 bases separated the two germline ends. CDR1 and CDR2 from the germline V gene are LNHDA and SQIVND (reference sequence). CDR3 length: 15 residues. The CDR3 is CASSILGGHAPEQYF. CDR3 nucleotide sequence: TGTGCCAGTAGTATCCTAGGTGGTCATGCACCCGAGCAGTACTTC.

The chain is built from TRBV2 and TRBJ2-3, with 8 positions matching TRBD2. Germline lookup yields CDR1 SNHLY and CDR2 FYNNEI. The J segment lost 2 bases and the V segment lost 10 bases, leaving 5 bases of the junction unmatched. The CDR3 loop spans 13 amino acids. CDR3 DNA sequence: TGTGCCATCCAGCGGGAGATCACAGATACGCAGTATTTT. Amino acid sequence: CAIQREITDTQYF. Full variable domain (outside the CDR3, taken from reference TRBV2 and TRBJ2-3): EPEVTQTPSHQVTQMGQEVILRCVPISNHLYFYWYRQILGQKVEFLVSFYNNEISEKSEIFDDQFSVERPDGSNFTLKIRSTKLEDSAMYFCAIQREITDTQYFGPGTRLTVL.

This chain connects TRBV29-1 to TRBJ1-1, with no clear D. This CDR3 is built from 13 residues. V lost 5 bases, J lost 3 bases, and 13 bases lay in between. From germline, CDR1 is SQVTM and CDR2 ANQGSEA. The CDR3 loop reads CSVRREGYTEAFF. CDR3 DNA: TGCAGCGTTCGTCGGGAGGGATACACTGAAGCTTTCTTT.

The chain employs TRBV3-1 (or the pseudogene TRBV3-2) and TRBJ2-1; 7 bases agree with TRBD2. Germline CDR1 reads LGHDT; CDR2 reads YNNKEL (reference sequence). This CDR3 is 15 amino acids long. V trimming: 0 bases; J trimming: 4 bases; junction bases outside the gene matches: 3. CDR3 bases: TGTGCCAGCAGCCAAGAGCCGGGGGGTTACAATGAGCAGTTCTTC. Its translation is CASSQEPGGYNEQFF.

The chain links TRBV2 to TRBJ2-7, with D unresolved. V was pared by 5 bases and J by 2 bases, with 13 bases between. The CDR3 totals 14 residues. The germline V gene has CDR1 SNHLY and CDR2 FYNNEI. This CDR3 is CASSPRLEPYEQYF. The CDR3 DNA follows: TGTGCCAGCAGTCCCCGACTTGAGCCCTACGAGCAGTACTTC.

V is TRBV3-1 (or the pseudogene TRBV3-2) and J is TRBJ1-2; TRBD1 is a possible D gene (6 bases). Trimming shortened V by 4 bases and J by 4 bases, and 13 bases separated the two germline ends. Germline loops: CDR1 LGHDT, CDR2 YNNKEL (reference sequence). This CDR3 has 14 amino acids. The CDR3 nucleotides read TGTGCCAGCAGCCGACTACAGGGCCCCTATGGCTACACCTTC. The encoded protein is CASSRLQGPYGYTF.

This chain uses TRBV10-1 with TRBJ1-4; D unclear. Germline-derived CDR1 and CDR2 are WNHNN and SYGVQD (reference sequence). This CDR3 spans 16 amino acids. V lost 7 bases and J lost 0, with 15 bases in between. This CDR3 is CASMKSPEATNEKLFF. DNA of the CDR3: TGCGCCAGCATGAAAAGTCCCGAGGCAACTAATGAAAAACTGTTTTTT.

CDR3 sequence (DNA): TGTGCCAGCAGTGAATCGCCGACTAGCGGGGGGGGAAATGAGCAGTTCTTC. Encoded protein: CASSESPTSGGGNEQFF. The V and J genes are TRBV6-4 and TRBJ2-1; 14 nucleotides line up with TRBD2. The germline CDR1 and CDR2 sequences are MRHNA and SNTAGT. The V and J ends lost 3 bases and 7 bases, in that order; junction bases with no gene match: 8. The CDR3 spans 17 residues.

The V and J genes are TRBV19 and TRBJ1-4; D remains ambiguous. Germline CDR1 LNHDA, CDR2 SQIVND (reference sequence). This CDR3 has 15 amino acids. Trimming removed 6 bases at V and 11 bases at J, with 22 bases between. CDR3: CASSSSGVVRGKLFF. CDR3 nucleotide sequence: TGTGCCAGTAGCTCTTCCGGGGTTGTTCGCGGGAAACTGTTTTTT.

The rearrangement links TRBV18 to TRBJ2-3, with D possibly being TRBD2 (5 bases). Trimming cost V 3 bases and J 6 bases, with 13 bases left between them. CDR3 length: 14 residues. Per germline, CDR1 KGHSH and CDR2 LQKENI. The CDR3, as DNA: TGTGCCAGCTCACCTTCAGGACTGGCCGATACGCAGTATTTT. It translates to CASSPSGLADTQYF.

There are a few counts of this clone. Other DNA sequences in this sample translate to the same CDR3. The chain is built from TRBV5-1 and TRBJ2-1; a weak D match, TRBD1 (5 bases). Germline V gives CDR1 SGHRS, CDR2 YFSETQ. The CDR3 runs to 14 residues. V lost 0 bases, J lost 4 bases, and 8 bases lay in between. DNA for the CDR3: TGCGCCAGCAGCTTGGAAGCAGGGTACAATGAGCAGTTCTTC. Protein: CASSLEAGYNEQFF.

On this clone itself: The identical CDR3 is also encoded by other nucleotide sequences in the sample. CDR3 sequence: CASSLGLAGATDTQYF. CDR3 sequence (DNA): TGTGCCAGCAGTCTGGGGCTAGCGGGAGCCACAGATACGCAGTATTTT. V usage is TRBV5-4 and J usage is TRBJ2-3, with TRBD2 identical over 10 bases. The CDR3 consists of 16 residues. CDR1 and CDR2 from the germline V gene are SGHNT and YYREEE (reference sequence). J lost 2 bases, V lost 5 bases, and 8 bases had no gene match.

This clone was found a few times. The V call is TRBV7-2, the J call TRBJ1-2; D unresolved. The germline CDR1 and CDR2 sequences are SGHTA and FQGNSA. With 1 base removed from V and 4 bases from J, the gap between germline ends came to 10 bases. The CDR3 totals 14 residues. CDR3 DNA sequence: TGTGCCAGCAGCTTAGGGGGAGGGAGCTATGGCTACACCTTC. This codes for CASSLGGGSYGYTF.

This chain connects TRBV28 to TRBJ1-2; D gene unclear. The CDR3 extends over 13 amino acids. V was shortened by 2 bases and J by 2 bases, with 6 bases between the two germline ends. In germline, CDR1 is MDHEN, CDR2 SYDVKM. The CDR3 coding sequence is TGTGCCAGCAGTTTAGTCGGGAACTATGGCTACACCTTC. Its protein product is CASSLVGNYGYTF.

The sample holds a few counts of this clone. CDR3 sequence reads: CASTRGEGSYEQYF. The CDR3 region has the DNA TGTGCCAGCACCCGCGGGGAGGGGAGTTACGAGCAGTACTTC. The chain links TRBV6-6 to TRBJ2-7; 7 bases match TRBD2. V lost 7 bases and J lost 4; bases outside the gene matches: 10. Germline V gene sequence: CDR1 MNHNY, CDR2 SVGAGI (reference sequence). This CDR3 comprises 14 residues.

The V and J genes are TRBV2 and TRBJ1-4; the D gene is possibly TRBD1 (5 bases). The V gene lost 6 bases and the J gene lost 4 bases, with 15 bases spanning the gap. CDR3 size: 15 residues. CDR1 is SNHLY and CDR2 is FYNNEI in the germline V gene. Here the CDR3 DNA reads TGTGCCAGCAGCCAGACGACAGTCCTTAATGAAAAACTGTTTTTT. It encodes CASSQTTVLNEKLFF.

The chain employs TRBV28 and TRBJ1-3, with a possible D match to TRBD1 (5 bases). Germline V gives CDR1 MDHEN, CDR2 SYDVKM. The V end was cut by 5 bases, the J end by 0 bases, with 11 bases between. The CDR3 contains 15 residues. The CDR3 nucleotides read TGTGCCAGCAGTCGAACGGGGGGCTCTGGAAACACCATATATTTT. Translating gives CASSRTGGSGNTIYF. Drawing the rest from reference TRBV28 and TRBJ1-3, the complete variable domain is DVKVTQSSRYLVKRTGEKVFLECVQDMDHENMFWYRQDPGLGLRLIYFSYDVKMKEKGDIPEGYSVSREKKERFSLILESASTNQTSMYLCASSRTGGSGNTIYFGEGSWLTVV.

This clone was recorded a few times. The rearrangement joins TRBV30 to TRBJ2-1; D is ambiguous. There are 14 residues in the CDR3. Trimming removed 6 bases from V and 0 bases from J, with 12 bases in between. The germline gives CDR1 GTSNPN, CDR2 SVGIG (reference sequence). CDR3 bases: TGTGCCTGCTCTGACCCTAGCTCCTACAATGAGCAGTTCTTC. The encoded protein is CACSDPSSYNEQFF.

The chain combines TRBV6-5 with TRBJ1-3; D uncertain. V was pared by 0 bases and J by 4 bases, with 7 bases between. This CDR3 contains 14 residues. From germline, CDR1 is MNHEY and CDR2 SVGAGI. CDR3 DNA sequence: TGTGCCAGCAGTTACTCAAACTTGGGAAACACCATATATTTT. It is translated as CASSYSNLGNTIYF.

The rearrangement uses TRBV3-1 (or the pseudogene TRBV3-2) and TRBJ1-3, with D hard to call. Deletions cut 3 bases from V and 4 bases from J, with 10 bases between. Germline values: CDR1 LGHDT, CDR2 YNNKEL (reference sequence). The CDR3 contains 14 residues. This CDR3 is CASSHLVSGNTIYF. The CDR3 DNA follows: TGTGCCAGCAGCCACCTAGTGTCCGGAAACACCATATATTTT.

The chain is built from TRBV4-1 and TRBJ2-1; TRBD1 matches at 7 bases. The CDR3 loop spans 16 amino acids. The germline V gene encodes CDR1 MGHRA and CDR2 YSYEKL. V lost 3 bases to trimming and J lost 3 bases; unmatched junction nucleotides: 8. CDR3 nucleotide sequence: TGCGCCAGCAGCCACCCACAGGGGCAGGTCTACAATGAGCAGTTCTTC. It is translated as CASSHPQGQVYNEQFF.

This clone was found once. The chain combines TRBV10-2 with TRBJ1-2; tentatively, D is TRBD1 (5 bases). The CDR3 sequence is 13 residues long. The ends were cut back, 9 bases at V and 5 bases at J, with 16 bases in the middle. The germline CDR1 and CDR2 sequences are WSHSY and SAAADI. CDR3 coding DNA: TGCGCCAGTTCCCCAGGGCTTACTTATGGCTACACCTTC. This encodes CASSPGLTYGYTF.

The rearrangement uses TRBV30 and TRBJ2-3, with TRBD2 as a possible D gene (7 bases). V lost 4 bases to trimming and J lost 2 bases, with 13 bases between them. The CDR3 runs to 14 residues. CDR1 and CDR2 from the germline V gene are GTSNPN and SVGIG (reference sequence). CDR3 sequence: CAWTLGGVTDTQYF. The DNA for the CDR3 is TGTGCCTGGACCTTAGGGGGGGTCACAGATACGCAGTATTTT.